The rows below give T cell receptor beta chains drawn from one sample of a study of OX40 agonist ivuxolimab in advanced cancers. Generated by immunoSEQ multiplex PCR, the TCRdb table keeps only in-frame clones and is missing some. This table holds 98,000 or so clones, around nine tenths found once. Here the sequenced sample was CD4+ or CD8+ T cells sorted from blood, taken in a trial of the OX40 agonist ivuxolimab. These receptors all come from an adult with an advanced solid tumor such as melanoma, head and neck, liver or kidney cancer. CDR3s include the opening cysteine and the closing phenylalanine or tryptophan. The D gene is left open where the match is weak. Clone size is stated in some rows and not others, as once, few, many or a class when expanded.

j_gene: TRBJ2-3
d_gene: -
abundance: -
v_gene: TRBV10-3
CDR3aa: CAIRPGSGWDTQYF
CDR3nt: TGTGCCATCAGACCGGGATCCGGCTGGGATACGCAGTATTTT

j_gene: TRBJ1-3
d_gene: -
abundance: once
v_gene: TRBV19
CDR3aa: CASSIMRSGNTIYF
CDR3nt: TGTGCCAGTAGTATAATGCGCTCTGGAAACACCATATATTTT

j_gene: TRBJ2-5
d_gene: TRBD1
abundance: -
v_gene: TRBV5-5
CDR3aa: CASSLAIGTAQETQYF
CDR3nt: TGTGCCAGCAGCTTGGCCATTGGGACAGCTCAAGAGACCCAGTACTTC

j_gene: TRBJ2-5
d_gene: TRBD1
abundance: -
v_gene: TRBV27
CDR3aa: CASSRRTGETQYF
CDR3nt: TGTGCCAGCAGTCGCCGGACAGGGGAGACCCAGTACTTC

j_gene: TRBJ1-1
d_gene: -
abundance: -
v_gene: TRBV29-1
CDR3aa: CSGGSGRGTEAFF
CDR3nt: TGCAGCGGAGGGAGCGGTCGCGGCACTGAAGCTTTCTTT

j_gene: TRBJ2-1
d_gene: -
abundance: -
v_gene: TRBV28
CDR3aa: CASSPRPGTAYNEQFF
CDR3nt: TGTGCCAGCAGCCCCCGGCCGGGGACGGCCTACAATGAGCAGTTCTTC

j_gene: TRBJ1-3
d_gene: TRBD1
abundance: few
v_gene: TRBV6-6
CDR3aa: CASSSSTGGTGNTIYF
CDR3nt: TGTGCCAGCAGTTCCTCGACAGGGGGAACTGGAAACACCATATATTTT

j_gene: TRBJ2-7
d_gene: -
abundance: few
v_gene: TRBV27
CDR3aa: CASGLGGPGEQYF
CDR3nt: TGTGCCAGCGGCTTGGGGGGGCCGGGGGAGCAGTACTTC

j_gene: TRBJ1-1
d_gene: TRBD1
abundance: -
v_gene: TRBV13
CDR3aa: CASSWDRGATEAFF
CDR3nt: TGTGCCAGCAGCTGGGACAGGGGGGCGACTGAAGCTTTCTTT

j_gene: TRBJ2-3
d_gene: -
abundance: -
v_gene: TRBV28
CDR3aa: CASSFASGPTDTQYF
CDR3nt: TGTGCCAGCAGTTTCGCCAGCGGGCCCACAGATACGCAGTATTTT

j_gene: TRBJ2-3
d_gene: -
abundance: -
v_gene: TRBV30
CDR3aa: CACVRASTDTQYF
CDR3nt: TGTGCCTGTGTCAGGGCTAGCACAGATACGCAGTATTTT

j_gene: TRBJ1-1
d_gene: -
abundance: -
v_gene: TRBV19
CDR3aa: CASSTPQGTFF
CDR3nt: TGTGCCAGTAGTACTCCCCAGGGGACTTTCTTT

j_gene: TRBJ1-5
d_gene: -
abundance: -
v_gene: TRBV6-5
CDR3aa: CASSYSNGNQPQHF
CDR3nt: TGTGCCAGCAGTTACTCGAACGGGAATCAGCCCCAGCATTTT

j_gene: TRBJ1-1
d_gene: -
abundance: -
v_gene: TRBV19
CDR3aa: CASGEIRGAEAFF
CDR3nt: TGTGCCAGTGGGGAGATACGTGGGGCTGAAGCTTTCTTT

j_gene: TRBJ1-2
d_gene: -
abundance: many
v_gene: TRBV2
CDR3aa: CASRKGPNYGYTF
CDR3nt: TGTGCCAGCAGGAAAGGGCCCAACTATGGCTACACCTTC

j_gene: TRBJ2-5
d_gene: TRBD1
abundance: once
v_gene: TRBV6-6
CDR3aa: CASSHRQGARETQYF
CDR3nt: TGTGCCAGCAGTCACAGACAGGGGGCGAGAGAGACCCAGTACTTC

j_gene: TRBJ2-7
d_gene: TRBD2
abundance: -
v_gene: TRBV10-3
CDR3aa: CAIRQRELADEQYF
CDR3nt: TGTGCCATCAGGCAGCGGGAACTAGCGGACGAGCAGTACTTC

j_gene: TRBJ2-2
d_gene: -
abundance: -
v_gene: TRBV5-1
CDR3aa: CASSLVSGGATGELFF
CDR3nt: TGCGCCAGCAGCTTGGTAAGCGGTGGGGCCACCGGGGAGCTGTTTTTT

j_gene: TRBJ2-7
d_gene: -
abundance: few
v_gene: TRBV28
CDR3aa: CASSFLGESYEQYF
CDR3nt: TGTGCCAGCAGTTTTTTGGGAGAATCTTACGAGCAGTACTTC

j_gene: TRBJ1-2
d_gene: -
abundance: -
v_gene: TRBV6-1
CDR3aa: CASEKEGHEGYTF
CDR3nt: TGTGCCAGCGAAAAGGAGGGACATGAAGGCTACACCTTC

j_gene: TRBJ2-5
d_gene: -
abundance: -
v_gene: TRBV18
CDR3aa: CASSGTQWETQYF
CDR3nt: TGTGCCAGCTCCGGGACTCAATGGGAGACCCAGTACTTC

j_gene: TRBJ2-1
d_gene: -
abundance: -
v_gene: TRBV6-6
CDR3aa: CASSYKGWGEQFF
CDR3nt: TGTGCCAGCAGTTACAAGGGATGGGGTGAGCAGTTCTTC

j_gene: TRBJ2-6
d_gene: -
abundance: -
v_gene: TRBV5-1
CDR3aa: CASRESVFGANVLTF
CDR3nt: TGCGCCAGCCGGGAATCAGTATTCGGGGCCAACGTCCTGACTTTC

j_gene: TRBJ2-1
d_gene: TRBD2
abundance: -
v_gene: TRBV28
CDR3aa: CASSGGGTRYNEQFF
CDR3nt: TGTGCCAGCAGTGGGGGCGGGACTAGATACAATGAGCAGTTCTTC

j_gene: TRBJ1-1
d_gene: -
abundance: few
v_gene: TRBV2
CDR3aa: CASRGTGSEAFF
CDR3nt: TGTGCCAGCAGGGGGACCGGATCTGAAGCTTTCTTT

j_gene: TRBJ2-6
d_gene: -
abundance: -
v_gene: TRBV2
CDR3aa: CASTQGSGANVLTF
CDR3nt: TGTGCCAGCACTCAGGGGTCTGGGGCCAACGTCCTGACTTTC

j_gene: TRBJ2-1
d_gene: TRBD2
abundance: -
v_gene: TRBV2
CDR3aa: CASSPRGLAGYNEQFF
CDR3nt: TGTGCCAGCAGTCCCCGGGGACTAGCGGGCTACAATGAGCAGTTCTTC

j_gene: TRBJ2-3
d_gene: -
abundance: -
v_gene: TRBV2
CDR3aa: CASSEAKPYQYF
CDR3nt: TGTGCCAGCAGTGAAGCAAAACCCTACCAGTATTTT

j_gene: TRBJ1-1
d_gene: TRBD1
abundance: -
v_gene: TRBV18
CDR3aa: CASRSGGPNTEAFF
CDR3nt: TGTGCCAGCCGTTCAGGGGGCCCGAACACTGAAGCTTTCTTT

j_gene: TRBJ1-3
d_gene: -
abundance: -
v_gene: TRBV7-6
CDR3aa: CASSLLGAGNSGNTIYF
CDR3nt: TGTGCCAGCAGCTTACTTGGGGCAGGGAACTCTGGAAACACCATATATTTT

j_gene: TRBJ1-1
d_gene: -
abundance: -
v_gene: TRBV7-8
CDR3aa: CASSLVYLNTEAFF
CDR3nt: TGTGCCAGCAGCTTAGTTTACCTGAACACTGAAGCTTTCTTT

j_gene: TRBJ2-4
d_gene: -
abundance: once
v_gene: TRBV30
CDR3aa: CAWSLRKGSKNIQYF
CDR3nt: TGTGCCTGGAGTTTGAGGAAGGGCAGTAAAAACATTCAATACTTC

j_gene: TRBJ2-7
d_gene: TRBD2
abundance: -
v_gene: TRBV11-2
CDR3aa: CASSLIGGGPTEQYF
CDR3nt: TGTGCCAGCAGCTTAATCGGGGGAGGGCCGACCGAGCAGTACTTC

j_gene: TRBJ2-7
d_gene: TRBD2
abundance: -
v_gene: TRBV5-1
CDR3aa: CASRGGGTSDYEQYF
CDR3nt: TGCGCCAGCAGGGGGGGCGGGACTAGCGACTACGAGCAGTACTTC

j_gene: TRBJ2-1
d_gene: TRBD2
abundance: -
v_gene: TRBV9
CDR3aa: CASSVRAGEVGEQFF
CDR3nt: TGTGCCAGCAGCGTAAGGGCGGGAGAGGTAGGTGAGCAGTTCTTC

j_gene: TRBJ1-4
d_gene: TRBD1
abundance: -
v_gene: TRBV18
CDR3aa: CASSRTGAEKLFF
CDR3nt: TGTGCCAGCTCACGAACAGGGGCCGAAAAACTGTTTTTT

j_gene: TRBJ1-1
d_gene: -
abundance: -
v_gene: TRBV4-1
CDR3aa: CASSQFLNTEAFF
CDR3nt: TGCGCCAGCAGCCAATTCCTTAACACTGAAGCTTTCTTT

j_gene: TRBJ1-1
d_gene: -
abundance: -
v_gene: TRBV2
CDR3aa: CASSAQTLNTEAFF
CDR3nt: TGTGCCAGCAGTGCTCAGACTTTGAACACTGAAGCTTTCTTT

j_gene: TRBJ1-2
d_gene: -
abundance: -
v_gene: TRBV28
CDR3aa: CASSPQETYGYTF
CDR3nt: TGTGCCAGCAGTCCCCAGGAGACCTATGGCTACACCTTC

j_gene: TRBJ2-2
d_gene: -
abundance: few
v_gene: TRBV5-1
CDR3aa: CASSPLGTGELFF
CDR3nt: TGCGCCAGCAGCCCTTTAGGAACCGGGGAGCTGTTTTTT

j_gene: TRBJ2-3
d_gene: TRBD2
abundance: -
v_gene: TRBV13
CDR3aa: CASSLVGLDSDTQYF
CDR3nt: TGTGCCAGCAGCTTAGTGGGACTAGATTCAGATACGCAGTATTTT

j_gene: TRBJ2-3
d_gene: TRBD1
abundance: -
v_gene: TRBV6-1
CDR3aa: CASSAGGQGSDTQYF
CDR3nt: TGTGCCAGCAGTGCAGGCGGACAGGGCTCAGATACGCAGTATTTT

j_gene: TRBJ1-3
d_gene: -
abundance: -
v_gene: TRBV5-4
CDR3aa: CASSLYSGNTIYF
CDR3nt: TGTGCCAGCAGCTTGTACTCTGGAAACACCATATATTTT

j_gene: TRBJ2-1
d_gene: -
abundance: once
v_gene: TRBV11-2
CDR3aa: CASSLSVVGGTNNEQFF
CDR3nt: TGTGCCAGCAGCCTCTCCGTCGTGGGCGGTACTAACAATGAGCAGTTCTTC

j_gene: TRBJ1-2
d_gene: -
abundance: -
v_gene: TRBV4-2
CDR3aa: CASSRGLGGNYGYTF
CDR3nt: TGTGCCAGCAGCCGGGGCTTAGGGGGGAACTATGGCTACACCTTC

j_gene: TRBJ1-5
d_gene: -
abundance: -
v_gene: TRBV19
CDR3aa: CASSVSLNQPQHF
CDR3nt: TGTGCCAGTAGTGTGAGTCTCAATCAGCCCCAGCATTTT

j_gene: TRBJ2-5
d_gene: TRBD1
abundance: -
v_gene: TRBV28
CDR3aa: CASRGPQGSSETQYF
CDR3nt: TGTGCCAGCAGGGGGCCACAGGGGTCTAGCGAGACCCAGTACTTC

j_gene: TRBJ2-3
d_gene: -
abundance: -
v_gene: TRBV7-3
CDR3aa: CASSLSGGTDTQYF
CDR3nt: TGTGCCAGCAGCTTATCCGGGGGCACAGATACGCAGTATTTT

j_gene: TRBJ2-5
d_gene: -
abundance: -
v_gene: TRBV5-1
CDR3aa: CASSLVSGAEAQYF
CDR3nt: TGCGCCAGCAGCTTGGTGTCCGGGGCAGAGGCCCAGTACTTC

j_gene: TRBJ2-2
d_gene: TRBD2
abundance: -
v_gene: TRBV13
CDR3aa: CASSPGLAGVRSGELFF
CDR3nt: TGTGCCAGCAGCCCTGGACTAGCGGGAGTCAGAAGCGGGGAGCTGTTTTTT